This paragraph reports one TCR beta chain. Its antigen is unknown. Base qualities are not at hand, and no much larger clone is one base apart. This entry comes from a study of T-cell memory formation after mild COVID-19 (dated by TCRdb to the early 2020s). For context, the study as a whole: TCR sequence clusters from the two donors were largely donor specific. T-cell clones expanding and contracting after mild COVID-19 in a couple of donors were tracked by longitudinal TCRalpha and TCRbeta repertoire sequencing. The cohort comprised two young, previously healthy adult volunteers, one female and one male. Study-wide findings and limitations: Contracting CD4+ clones appeared mostly in the CM and EM memory subsets, whereas CD8+ clones were enriched in EMRA. Whether the second-wave clones peaking on day 37 were SARS-CoV-2 specific was not confirmed. Clones contracting from day 15 to 85 had balanced CD4/CD8 phenotypes, while a second wave expanding from day 15 to 37 was biased towards CD4+. Some responding clones were detected in pre-infection memory, which suggested that pre-existing cross-reactive memory T cells had joined the SARS-CoV-2 response. The study covered only a couple of mild cases, and larger cohorts including severe cases with pre-infection samples were considered necessary.

Sequences LNHDA (CDR1) and SQIVND (CDR2) are obtained from the germline V gene (reference sequence). The CDR3 covers 15 residues, taking in both the cysteine and the phenylalanine. The entry retains the CDR3 DNA only, 45 bases that are in frame from base 1. V loses 3 bases, J loses 1 base, and the germline ends lie 13 bases apart. Data came from an Illumina NovaSeq 6000. TCRalpha and TCRbeta cDNA libraries were constructed by 5'RACE with constant-segment primers, with sample barcodes and unique molecular identifiers being introduced. RNA was extracted from every sample with Trizol reagent. Libraries were amplified in two PCR steps, with a second sample barcode and Illumina TruSeq adapters added in the second step. The libraries were sequenced on an Illumina NovaSeq using 2 x 150 bp paired-end reads. From the authors' description of their analysis: Demultiplexing of reads and collapsing into UMI-guided consensus sequences were performed with migec v1.2.7. Using mixcr v2.1.11, UMI consensuses were aligned to TRA and TRB V and J templates and then assembled into clonotypes. Expanded or contracted clonotypes were those called significant by both edgeR and NoisET, with noise models trained on biological replicates. For edgeR calls, the thresholds were a false discovery rate-adjusted p below 0.01 and a log2 fold-change of 1. As an exploratory analysis of dynamics, max-normalized trajectories of the 1000 most abundant clonotypes were examined by PCA with hierarchical clustering. Separately sequenced CD4+ and CD8+ repertoires were used to assign the CD4 or CD8 phenotype of responding clones. Clones were called with MiXCR by TCRdb after fastp trimmed the public reads at Q25, and only in-frame beta chains were retained. Every CDR3 protein is listed once, alongside the most common genes and DNA of its rows. The V and J calls and clone size are TCRdb's, not the authors'. A total of almost 550,000 distinct CDR3 sequences appear in this sample, over 20% of them only once. Jointly, the top ten make up about 12% of the sample.

Ficoll-Paque density gradient centrifugation was used to isolate PBMCs. The sample taken for sequencing was PBMCs or a T cell subset sorted from them (not recorded which). The TCR comes from an adult woman who had mild COVID-19 (a few samples of this study predate the infection). The sample titles of this study are shuffled in the database, so cell type and time point are left out; the donor was told from shared clones. The rearrangement combines TRBV19 with TRBJ2-7; possibly the D gene is TRBD1, per 5 matching bases. The DNA is TGTGCCAGTAGTATTACTTTGCAGGGATCCTACGAGCAGTACTTC. Its product reads: CASSITLQGSYEQYF.